A selection of T cell receptor beta chains follows, all from one sample in a study of blood T cell repertoires in COVID-19. Clones were sequenced by immunoSEQ multiplex PCR, and TCRdb holds only the in-frame ones, with some missing. The data show approximately 50,000 clones, with about four fifths seen just once and 6.9% held by the top ten. The source material was peripheral blood. The receptor set was obtained from a man in his 70s with active COVID-19. CDR3s include the opening cysteine and the closing phenylalanine or tryptophan. Fields, in order: J gene, D gene, V gene, clone size, CDR3 protein, CDR3 DNA. D genes are given only for firm matches. Clone size is stated in some rows and not others, as once, few, many or a class when expanded.

j_gene: TRBJ2-5; d_gene: NA; v_gene: TRBV6-5; abundance: NA; CDR3aa: CASRSTGNGETQYF; CDR3nt: TGTGCCAGCAGATCGACCGGGAATGGGGAGACCCAGTACTTC
j_gene: TRBJ1-5; d_gene: NA; v_gene: TRBV7-8; abundance: few; CDR3aa: CASSLAKGEPQHF; CDR3nt: TGTGCCAGCAGCTTAGCGAAGGGAGAGCCCCAGCATTTT
j_gene: TRBJ2-2; d_gene: NA; v_gene: TRBV5-1; abundance: NA; CDR3aa: CASSFGGAGTGELFF; CDR3nt: TGCGCCAGCAGCTTTGGGGGCGCGGGCACCGGGGAGCTGTTTTTT
j_gene: TRBJ1-2; d_gene: TRBD1; v_gene: TRBV13; abundance: NA; CDR3aa: CASSQGTGGFGYTF; CDR3nt: TGTGCCAGCAGCCAGGGGACAGGGGGCTTTGGCTACACCTTC
j_gene: TRBJ2-7; d_gene: NA; v_gene: TRBV5-5; abundance: NA; CDR3aa: CASSLAHMIYEQYF; CDR3nt: TGTGCCAGCAGCCTAGCTCACATGATTTACGAGCAGTACTTC
j_gene: TRBJ2-3; d_gene: NA; v_gene: TRBV18; abundance: NA; CDR3aa: CASSSGSTDTQYF; CDR3nt: TGTGCCAGCTCCTCCGGTAGCACAGATACGCAGTATTTT
j_gene: TRBJ2-5; d_gene: TRBD1; v_gene: TRBV10-1; abundance: NA; CDR3aa: CANSCTGGAGETQYF; CDR3nt: TGCGCCAACTCGTGTACAGGGGGCGCGGGTGAGACCCAGTACTTC
j_gene: TRBJ1-1; d_gene: NA; v_gene: TRBV25-1; abundance: NA; CDR3aa: CASSARQDLNTEAFF; CDR3nt: TGTGCCAGCAGTGCCCGACAGGATCTGAACACTGAAGCTTTCTTT
j_gene: TRBJ1-2; d_gene: TRBD1; v_gene: TRBV4-3; abundance: NA; CDR3aa: CASSPGQGSYGYTF; CDR3nt: TGCGCCAGCAGCCCGGGACAGGGAAGCTATGGCTACACCTTC
j_gene: TRBJ2-3; d_gene: NA; v_gene: TRBV5-5; abundance: NA; CDR3aa: CASSLLGGGNTDTQYF; CDR3nt: TGTGCCAGCAGCTTGTTAGGGGGCGGGAACACAGATACGCAGTATTTT
j_gene: TRBJ1-2; d_gene: NA; v_gene: TRBV19; abundance: NA; CDR3aa: CASSITGTTANYGYTF; CDR3nt: TGTGCCAGTAGTATAACCGGGACTACAGCTAACTATGGCTACACCTTC
j_gene: TRBJ1-1; d_gene: NA; v_gene: TRBV5-5; abundance: few; CDR3aa: CASSLAYRNTEAFF; CDR3nt: TGTGCCAGCAGCTTGGCCTACAGGAACACTGAAGCTTTCTTT
j_gene: TRBJ1-2; d_gene: NA; v_gene: TRBV12-3/TRBV12-4; abundance: NA; CDR3aa: CASSLGGVYGYTF; CDR3nt: TGTGCCAGCAGTTTAGGGGGGGTCTATGGCTACACCTTC
j_gene: TRBJ1-6; d_gene: NA; v_gene: TRBV15; abundance: NA; CDR3aa: CATSRDGPAYNSPLHF; CDR3nt: TGTGCCACCAGCAGAGATGGGCCGGCCTATAATTCACCCCTCCACTTT
j_gene: TRBJ2-7; d_gene: TRBD2; v_gene: TRBV6-2/TRBV6-3; abundance: NA; CDR3aa: CASSYGGRADEQYF; CDR3nt: TGTGCCAGCAGTTACGGCGGGAGAGCGGACGAGCAGTACTTC
j_gene: TRBJ1-5; d_gene: NA; v_gene: TRBV4-3; abundance: few; CDR3aa: CASSQDWSQNQPQHF; CDR3nt: TGCGCCAGCAGCCAAGATTGGTCACAGAATCAGCCCCAGCATTTT
j_gene: TRBJ2-5; d_gene: NA; v_gene: TRBV4-1; abundance: NA; CDR3aa: CASSLATGLKETQYF; CDR3nt: TGCGCCAGCAGCCTAGCGACAGGATTGAAGGAGACCCAGTACTTC
j_gene: TRBJ1-2; d_gene: TRBD1; v_gene: TRBV24-1; abundance: NA; CDR3aa: CATSDGTAYGYTF; CDR3nt: TGTGCCACCAGTGACGGGACAGCTTATGGCTACACCTTC
j_gene: TRBJ1-4; d_gene: NA; v_gene: TRBV10-2; abundance: NA; CDR3aa: CASSEAGVMSNEKLFF; CDR3nt: TGCGCCAGCAGTGAGGCAGGTGTAATGTCTAATGAAAAACTGTTTTTT
j_gene: TRBJ2-7; d_gene: TRBD1; v_gene: TRBV11-2; abundance: NA; CDR3aa: CASSSPSTGIYEQYF; CDR3nt: TGTGCCAGCAGCTCCCCGTCGACAGGGATCTACGAGCAGTACTTC
j_gene: TRBJ2-2; d_gene: TRBD1; v_gene: TRBV29-1; abundance: NA; CDR3aa: CSVELLGQGSGELFF; CDR3nt: TGCAGCGTTGAACTTTTGGGACAGGGCTCAGGGGAGCTGTTTTTT
j_gene: TRBJ1-1; d_gene: NA; v_gene: TRBV7-6; abundance: NA; CDR3aa: CASSLAGGASNAEAFF; CDR3nt: TGTGCCAGCAGCTTGGCGGGGGGGGCGTCGAACGCTGAAGCTTTCTTT
j_gene: TRBJ2-6; d_gene: NA; v_gene: TRBV7-8; abundance: NA; CDR3aa: CASRRLGANVLTF; CDR3nt: TGTGCCAGCAGGCGGCTTGGGGCCAACGTCCTGACTTTC
j_gene: TRBJ2-1; d_gene: NA; v_gene: TRBV29-1; abundance: NA; CDR3aa: CSVLDSASEQFF; CDR3nt: TGCAGCGTACTGGACAGTGCCAGTGAGCAGTTCTTC
j_gene: TRBJ1-6; d_gene: TRBD1; v_gene: TRBV28; abundance: NA; CDR3aa: CASFQGASPLHF; CDR3nt: TGTGCCAGCTTTCAGGGGGCTTCACCCCTCCACTTT
j_gene: TRBJ1-2; d_gene: TRBD1; v_gene: TRBV7-2; abundance: NA; CDR3aa: CASSLGQGASYGYTF; CDR3nt: TGTGCCAGCAGCTTGGGACAGGGGGCGTCCTATGGCTACACCTTC
j_gene: TRBJ2-5; d_gene: TRBD2; v_gene: TRBV4-2; abundance: NA; CDR3aa: CASSQEVASGVDETQYF; CDR3nt: TGTGCCAGCAGCCAAGAGGTGGCTAGCGGGGTCGATGAGACCCAGTACTTC
j_gene: TRBJ1-6; d_gene: NA; v_gene: TRBV2; abundance: few; CDR3aa: CASPRDYNSPLHF; CDR3nt: TGTGCCAGCCCCCGGGACTATAATTCACCCCTCCACTTT
j_gene: TRBJ1-5; d_gene: TRBD1; v_gene: TRBV12-5; abundance: NA; CDR3aa: CASGEGAGGYSNQPQHF; CDR3nt: TGTGCTAGTGGTGAGGGGGCAGGGGGGTATAGCAATCAGCCCCAGCATTTT
j_gene: TRBJ2-7; d_gene: TRBD1; v_gene: TRBV7-2; abundance: NA; CDR3aa: CASSPGQGAYEQYF; CDR3nt: TGTGCCAGCAGCCCTGGACAGGGGGCATACGAGCAGTACTTC
j_gene: TRBJ1-1; d_gene: NA; v_gene: TRBV5-1; abundance: NA; CDR3aa: CASSSYLTDSDTEAFF; CDR3nt: TGCGCCAGCAGCTCCTATCTTACTGACAGTGACACTGAAGCTTTCTTT
j_gene: TRBJ1-5; d_gene: NA; v_gene: TRBV20-1; abundance: NA; CDR3aa: CSASIKSEGYRGFGNQPQHF; CDR3nt: TGCAGTGCTAGTATCAAGTCTGAGGGCTATCGGGGGTTTGGCAATCAGCCCCAGCATTTT
j_gene: TRBJ2-2; d_gene: NA; v_gene: TRBV7-9; abundance: NA; CDR3aa: CASSPPAGGELFF; CDR3nt: TGTGCCAGCAGCCCCCCGGCGGGTGGGGAGCTGTTTTTT
j_gene: TRBJ2-5; d_gene: TRBD1; v_gene: TRBV3-1/TRBV3-2; abundance: NA; CDR3aa: CASSHTDRGSSGTQYF; CDR3nt: TGTGCCAGCAGCCACACAGACAGGGGTTCGAGTGGGACCCAGTACTTC
j_gene: TRBJ2-5; d_gene: TRBD2; v_gene: TRBV15; abundance: NA; CDR3aa: CATSRMVGLAGAGPQETQYF; CDR3nt: TGTGCCACCAGCAGAATGGTAGGACTAGCGGGGGCCGGTCCTCAAGAGACCCAGTACTTC
j_gene: TRBJ2-7; d_gene: NA; v_gene: TRBV7-2; abundance: NA; CDR3aa: CASSLVGSFYEQYF; CDR3nt: TGTGCCAGCAGCTTAGTGGGCTCCTTCTACGAGCAGTACTTC
j_gene: TRBJ2-2; d_gene: NA; v_gene: TRBV12-3/TRBV12-4; abundance: NA; CDR3aa: CASLHGELFF; CDR3nt: TGTGCCAGCTTACACGGGGAGCTGTTTTTT
j_gene: TRBJ2-7; d_gene: TRBD2; v_gene: TRBV27; abundance: once; CDR3aa: CASSQTSGGHEQYF; CDR3nt: TGTGCCAGCAGCCAAACTAGCGGGGGGCACGAGCAGTACTTC
j_gene: TRBJ1-2; d_gene: NA; v_gene: TRBV27; abundance: NA; CDR3aa: CASSPVGGAGTAF; CDR3nt: TGTGCCAGCAGCCCCGTGGGGGGGGCGGGGACTGCCTTC
j_gene: TRBJ1-2; d_gene: NA; v_gene: TRBV2; abundance: NA; CDR3aa: CANLAPMGGYTF; CDR3nt: TGTGCCAACCTGGCCCCGATGGGCGGCTACACCTTC
j_gene: TRBJ2-3; d_gene: NA; v_gene: TRBV29-1; abundance: NA; CDR3aa: CSAVRQKAYF; CDR3nt: TGCAGCGCCGTGCGACAAAAGGCGTATTTT
j_gene: TRBJ2-3; d_gene: NA; v_gene: TRBV11-2; abundance: NA; CDR3aa: CASSLATRARTDTQYF; CDR3nt: TGTGCCAGCAGCTTAGCCACCAGGGCACGCACAGATACGCAGTATTTT